One and the same sample provided the 14 T cell receptor beta chains below, sequenced in a study of blood T cells in healthy people across ages. Primers used in a second PCR of about 6 to 11 cycles were a sample-barcoded 5' primer and a J-beta primer mix. TCRdb passed the 5' RACE reads through MiXCR, listing each CDR3 protein once. Of roughly 1.5 million distinct CDR3 sequences listed, roughly two fifths were seen once; the top ten hold roughly 3.7%. Source material: blood. These receptors came from a woman between 18 and 29 years old in good health.

The chain links TRBV12-3 or TRBV12-4 to TRBJ1-6, with D possibly matching TRBD1 (5 bases). The CDR3 is 13 amino acids. V was cut by 5 bases and J by 6 bases, with 8 bases left in between. The DNA for the CDR3 is TGTGCCAGCAGTGGGGACGGTAATTCACCCCTCCACTTT. Translated, it gives CASSGDGNSPLHF.

The chain couples TRBV7-2 to TRBJ2-5; D may match TRBD1 or TRBD2 (5 bases each). CDR1 and CDR2 (germline): SGHTA, FQGNSA. Trimming pared 1 base from V and 5 bases from J, leaving 11 bases between. The CDR3 sequence is 14 residues long. CDR3 nucleotide sequence: TGTGCCAGCAGCTTAGATTCCGGGGCCGAGACCCAGTACTTC. Translated: CASSLDSGAETQYF.

This clonotype was detected a few times. The chain couples TRBV5-6 to TRBJ2-1, with 7 bases lining up with TRBD2. Unmatched junction bases numbered 11, after V lost 4 bases and J lost 1 base. The CDR3 loop spans 17 amino acids. Germline CDR1 reads SGHDT; CDR2 reads YYEEEE. This CDR3 reads CASSLRGGGGSYNEQFF. The CDR3 DNA reads TGTGCCAGCAGCCTTAGGGGCGGGGGTGGGTCCTACAATGAGCAGTTCTTC.

This rearrangement joins TRBV6-5 to TRBJ2-7; tentatively, D is TRBD1 (6 bases). Germline V gene data show CDR1 as MNHEY and CDR2 as SVGAGI. This CDR3 spans 15 amino acids. The V end lost 0 bases, the J end lost 3 bases, and 12 bases lay between the germline ends. This chain's CDR3 is CASSYSRRGDYEQYF. CDR3 nucleotide sequence: TGTGCCAGCAGTTACTCGCGCAGGGGAGACTACGAGCAGTACTTC.

This clonotype was seen more than once but under ten times. The chain is built from TRBV10-3 and TRBJ2-7; 7 bases fit TRBD1. The CDR3 length is 14 residues. Looked up from germline, CDR1 is ENHRY and CDR2 is SYGVKD. The junction had 8 bases not matched to a gene; V was cut back by 2 bases and J by 7 bases. In DNA, the CDR3 is TGTGCCATCAGTGAGGGACAGGTAAACAATGAGCAGTACTTC. It yields the protein CAISEGQVNNEQYF.

This clonotype has a handful of counts. V usage is TRBV20-1 and J usage is TRBJ1-5; no firm D call. Trimming removed 3 bases at V and 0 bases at J, with 9 bases between. The germline V gene has CDR1 DFQATT and CDR2 SNEGSKA (reference sequence). The CDR3 extends over 14 amino acids. CDR3 region: CSASGRNSNQPQHF. DNA of the CDR3: TGCAGTGCTAGCGGCAGGAATAGCAATCAGCCCCAGCATTTT.

The rearrangement joins TRBV4-3 to TRBJ1-4, with D unresolved. Germline loops: CDR1 LGHNA, CDR2 YSLEER. The CDR3 contains 13 residues. Trimming removed 0 bases at V and 14 bases at J, with 13 bases between. This CDR3 is CASSQDRRAALFF. Here the CDR3 DNA reads TGCGCCAGCAGCCAAGATAGGAGAGCCGCCCTGTTTTTT.

This chain links TRBV6-2 or TRBV6-3 with TRBJ2-3; 9 bases map to TRBD2. This CDR3 is 13 amino acids long. Germline V gene data show CDR1 as MNHEY and CDR2 as SVGEGT. With V trimmed by 6 bases and J by 7 bases, 5 bases remained unmatched. CDR3 in amino acids: CASRAGGPNTQYF. CDR3 in DNA: TGTGCCAGCAGGGCGGGAGGGCCGAATACGCAGTATTTT.

The CDR3, as DNA: TGTGCCACCGAAGAGGGCAGTTATACGCAGTATTTT. Its translation is CATEEGSYTQYF. This chain uses TRBV10-3 with TRBJ2-3; the D gene is possibly TRBD2 (5 bases). V dropped 10 bases and J dropped 7 bases, with 15 bases sitting between them. The length of the CDR3 is 12 residues. Germline lookup yields CDR1 ENHRY and CDR2 SYGVKD.

The genes are TRBV2 and TRBJ2-3; 7 bases align to TRBD2. Germline V gene sequence: CDR1 SNHLY, CDR2 FYNNEI. Trimming removed 4 bases from V and 5 bases from J; junction bases left unmatched: 6. CDR3 size: 14 residues. The CDR3 loop reads CASSATSWEDTQYF. For the CDR3, the DNA is TGTGCCAGCAGTGCGACTAGCTGGGAAGATACGCAGTATTTT.

This chain links TRBV7-9 with TRBJ2-1, with 14 positions matching TRBD2. CDR1 is SEHNR, CDR2 FQNEAQ, per germline (reference sequence). The CDR3 is 17 amino acids. The ends lost 4 bases at V and 9 bases at J; junction bases unmatched: 11. This CDR3 is CASSSHSGLAGVGEQFF. The CDR3 bases are TGTGCCAGCAGCTCGCATTCGGGACTAGCGGGAGTAGGTGAGCAGTTCTTC.

CDR3 DNA: TGTGCCACCAGCAGAGATTTAGAGGGCACCGGGGAGCTGTTTTTT. Amino acids: CATSRDLEGTGELFF. The chain has TRBV15 and TRBJ2-2; a possible D gene is TRBD2 (5 bases). Trimming removed 0 bases at V and 4 bases at J, with 9 bases between. The CDR3 contains 15 residues. Germline V lookup: CDR1 LNHNV, CDR2 YYDKDF (reference sequence). Supplemented by reference TRBV15 and TRBJ2-2, the full variable domain reads DAMVIQNPRYQVTQFGKPVTLSCSQTLNHNVMYWYQQKSSQAPKLLFHYYDKDFNNEADTPDNFQSRRPNTSFCFLDIRSPGLGDTAMYLCATSRDLEGTGELFFGEGSRLTVL.

The chain uses TRBV20-1 and TRBJ2-5, with no clear D. CDR1 and CDR2 (germline): DFQATT, SNEGSKA (reference sequence). V was shortened by 1 base and J by 5 bases, with 5 bases between the two germline ends. This CDR3 comprises 11 residues. This chain's CDR3 is CSARVSETQYF. CDR3 DNA: TGCAGTGCTAGAGTCAGTGAGACCCAGTACTTC.

A few counts support this clonotype. The V and J genes are TRBV7-9 and TRBJ1-5; 8 bases map to TRBD1. This CDR3 contains 15 residues. V lost 1 base to trimming and J lost 3 bases; unmatched junction nucleotides: 2. Germline V CDR1 and CDR2: SEHNR, FQNEAQ (reference sequence). The CDR3 coding sequence is TGTGCCAGCAGCTTAGAGGGACAGGTCAATCAGCCCCAGCATTTT. Amino acids: CASSLEGQVNQPQHF.